This T cell receptor (beta chain) derives from a study of graft-versus-host responses after intestinal transplantation. Study-level information: Following induction with anti-thymocyte globulin, all recipients were given tacrolimus and steroids for 2 to 4 years. Study-wide results and caveats: In patients with graft-donor T cell macrochimerism, allograft graft-versus-host to host-versus-graft clonal ratios were high. Recipient marrow contained GvH clones, some of which appeared first in ileum or blood.

About this clone itself: Its antigen is currently unknown.

Germline V CDR1 and CDR2: SGHRS, YFSETQ. The CDR3 consists of 14 residues. V was pared by 1 base and J by 4 bases, with 4 bases of the junction left unmatched. Only in-frame clones appear in the TCRdb table, and some are missing; sequencing was by immunoSEQ multiplex PCR. This table holds approximately 82,000 clones, 90% to 95% found once. The gene calls are TRBV5-1 and TRBJ1-2; 7 bases align to TRBD1. This specimen consisted of unstimulated CD4+ T cells sorted from spleen or lymph node cells, obtained before intestinal transplant. This receptor was obtained from a human donor who received an intestinal transplant. This chain's CDR3 is CASSLQGGRYGYTF. CDR3 nucleotides: TGCGCCAGCAGCTTGCAGGGGGGTCGCTATGGCTACACCTTC.